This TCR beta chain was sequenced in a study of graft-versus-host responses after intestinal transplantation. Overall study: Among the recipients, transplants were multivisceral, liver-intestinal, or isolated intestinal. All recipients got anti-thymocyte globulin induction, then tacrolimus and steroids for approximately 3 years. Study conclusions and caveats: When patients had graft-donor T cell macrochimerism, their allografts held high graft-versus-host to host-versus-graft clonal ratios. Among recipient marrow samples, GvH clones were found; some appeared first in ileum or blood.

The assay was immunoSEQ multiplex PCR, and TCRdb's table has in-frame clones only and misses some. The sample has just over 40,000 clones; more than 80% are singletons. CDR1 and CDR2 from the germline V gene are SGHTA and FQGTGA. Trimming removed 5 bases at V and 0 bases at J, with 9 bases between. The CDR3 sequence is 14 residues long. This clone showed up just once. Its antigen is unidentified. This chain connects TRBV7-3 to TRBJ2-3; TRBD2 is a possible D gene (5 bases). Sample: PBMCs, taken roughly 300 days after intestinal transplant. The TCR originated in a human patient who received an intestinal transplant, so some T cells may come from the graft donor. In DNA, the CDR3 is TGTGCCAGCAGCGTCGGAGGTAGCACAGATACGCAGTATTTT. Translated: CASSVGGSTDTQYF.